The TCR beta chain under discussion was sequenced for a study of technical replicates of blood from a handful of donors. Only in-frame clones appear in the TCRdb table, and some are missing; sequencing was by immunoSEQ multiplex PCR. This table has 50,000 to 60,000 clones, 91% appearing once. CDR1 and CDR2 (germline): ENHRY, SYGVKD. CDR3 size: 14 residues. V trimming: 10 bases; J trimming: 0 bases; junction bases outside the gene matches: 6. The genes are TRBV10-3 and TRBJ1-5; 7 bases are shared with TRBD1. Sequencing was carried out using PBMCs. The TCR was taken from a human donor in good health. Some clones in this sample may be carry-over from other donors' samples. The CDR3 DNA follows: TGTGCCACCGCACAGGGGTATAGCAATCAGCCCCAGCATTTT. Protein product: CATAQGYSNQPQHF.